This paragraph covers one TCR beta chain sequence. Its antigen is not identified. TCRdb recomputed calls from the RACE reads with MiXCR, one row per CDR3 protein. The table lists about 120,000 distinct CDR3 sequences, less than 15% of them singletons. The time point denotes: pre-sensitization, week 0. Specified treatment: therapeutic diphenylcyclopropenone sensitization with weekly scalp DPC. The record originates from a study of human T cells and chemical hapten exposure. Overall study results and limits: Those TCRs sitting above 1 in 1000 frequency stayed the same with DPC sensitization.

V lost 5 bases to trimming and J lost 1 base, with 12 bases between them. Germline CDR1 MDHEN, CDR2 SYDVKM. CDR3 size: 15 residues. V usage is TRBV28 and J usage is TRBJ1-5, with D possibly TRBD1 on 5 matching bases. The sequence came from a woman under 30 with alopecia areata. Some clones in this sample may be carry-over from other donors' samples. The sequencing here drew on whole blood, taken in connection with sensitization to the hapten diphenylcyclopropenone (DPC). CDR3 nucleotide sequence: TGTGCCAGCAGTCTCCGACAGAGAAGCAATCAGCCCCAGCATTTT. Translation: CASSLRQRSNQPQHF.